This T cell receptor (beta chain) was retrieved from a study of cytomegalovirus exposure and HLA in healthy donors. Looked up from germline, CDR1 is MNHEY and CDR2 is SVGAGI. V lost 5 bases to trimming and J lost 6 bases; unmatched junction nucleotides: 10. CDR3 size: 15 residues. On this clone itself: Its antigen is currently unknown.

Generated by immunoSEQ multiplex PCR, the TCRdb table keeps only in-frame clones and is missing some. The sample contains roughly 56,000 clones, about 94% of which appear only once. General study results and limits: Reported performance of the classifier showed diagnosis of cytomegalovirus status with high specificity and sensitivity. The CMV antigen specificity of a few CMV-associated chains was confirmed through in vitro analysis.

Sequencing was performed on PBMCs. V gene TRBV6-5 combines with J gene TRBJ2-7; TRBD2 matches at 10 bases. The TCR originated in a man younger than 35 in good health and CMV-seronegative. The CDR3 DNA reads TGTGCCAGCAGTCTCACAGCGGGAGGGCCTCCCGAGCAGTACTTC. It translates to CASSLTAGGPPEQYF.